A single TCR beta chain is shown here with its context. Its antigen is currently not known. There are no base qualities to consult, and no much larger clone falls within one base. Every donor was a healthy Caucasian. The twin cohort consisted of three pairs of female monozygotic twins, all aged roughly 18 to 30 years. CD4+ and CD8+ T cell populations were isolated with positive isolation kits from Invitrogen. This entry belongs to a study of identical twins (dated by TCRdb to the mid-2010s). About the full investigation: TCR alpha and beta repertoires from monozygotic twins, unrelated adults of various ages and cord blood were deep-sequenced to test whether fetal clonotypes persist. To rule out contamination, the twin experiments were replicated at different times with different library preparation protocols. Study-wide conclusions, independent of this receptor: In beta out-of-frame sequences, excess twin sharing was weaker, because having fewer shared sequences lowered the signal-to-noise ratio. Compared with coincidental sharing between unrelated individuals, out-of-frame TCR alpha sequences shared between twins had an excess of sequences with low generation probability. Zero-insertion analyses could be partly confounded by invariant T cells such as MAIT and iNKT, though diverse VJ usage argued against such confounding for most clonotypes. Fewer insertions were carried by abundant cord blood beta clonotypes; a weaker similar trend was observed in young adult naive repertoires, while no such trend was observed in memory repertoires. Recombination models systematically underestimated out-of-frame TCR alpha sharing in monozygotic twins but agreed with sharing between unrelated individuals. Because the same donors could not be followed over many years, conclusions were based on cross-sectional statistical analysis.

Counted from cysteine to phenylalanine, this CDR3 has 16 amino acids. Kept here is only the CDR3 DNA, which spans 48 bases and is read in frame from base 1. V has 5 bases trimmed and J has 7 bases trimmed; junction bases matching no gene number 13. Per the germline V gene, MGHRA is the CDR1 and YSYEKL is the CDR2. Library method: 5' RACE. Sequencer: Illumina HiSeq 2000. A universal primer binding site was introduced by template switching, and a unique molecular identifier was present in the final cDNA, enabling accurate counting of TCR cDNA molecules. Specific primers in the conserved constant-segment region were used to synthesize first-strand cDNA for the TCR alpha and beta chains. To control for contamination, every cDNA library carried two barcodes: a SMART-Mk sample barcode plus Illumina barcodes. Two successive PCR steps introduced TruSeq adapter sequences along with Illumina sample barcodes. TCR alpha and beta cDNA libraries were sequenced on the Illumina HiSeq platform with custom primers. The study's own analysis went as follows. Unique molecular identifiers were extracted from raw reads with MiGEC, and CDR3 positions were determined with MiXCR. Recombination models were inferred per individual with the repgenHMM and IGoR tools using an EM algorithm. The analysis of shared clonotypes was done with the tcR package in R, with sharing normalized by the product of cloneset sizes. To study raw recombination free of thymic and clonal selection effects, out-of-frame nonproductive sequences were analyzed. Through fastp at Q25 and MiXCR, TCRdb rebuilt clones from the public reads, retaining in-frame beta chains. Merged by CDR3 protein, the rows form single entries marked with the most common genes and DNA. The V and J calls come from TCRdb's annotation, not from the publication. Counted in this sample were 400,000 to 550,000 distinct CDR3 sequences; roughly a quarter of them appeared once. The leading ten clones occupy about 2.7% of the sample.

This same sample was also part of a study on T cells expressing NK-cell markers. That second report states: TCR beta-chain repertoires were profiled in sorted CD3+CD56+NKG2C+, CD3+CD56+NKG2C- and CD3+CD56-NKG2C+ T-cell subsets from about 8 donors. Seven of the eight sequenced donors were HCMV-seropositive and one was HCMV-seronegative. In several experiments an anti-gammadeltaTCR antibody was added to restrict sorting to alphabetaTCR-expressing T cells. For five or six donors, the dominant CD3+CD56+NKG2C+ clonotypes were among the top 10 CD8+ clonotypes and accounted for roughly 1.0-7.5% of CD8+ T cells. Those dominant clonotypes were again the most abundant among CD3+CD56-NKG2C+ cells in a few donors, at roughly 25-65%. Whether the expanded NKG2C-expressing T cell clones were specific for HCMV antigens remained unclear. Randomly selected healthy volunteers, three men and five women, were used as the eight sequenced donors. To determine HCMV serostatus, a commercial ELISA kit was used to detect HCMV-specific IgG in serum. MIGEC was used to demultiplex reads and group reads by UMI, and MiTCR was used to assemble and quantify clonotypes. To exclude erroneous sequences, any TCR cDNA sequence not supported by at least two reads was discarded. The tcR package was used for downstream repertoire analysis, and clonotypes were matched between fractions using CDR3 nucleotide sequence together with V segment. VDJmatch was used to annotate antigen specificity against VDJdb, with one amino acid substitution in CDR3 allowed.

The source of this sequence is a woman younger than 35 in good health. The rearrangement joined TRBV4-1 to TRBJ2-1; 8 middle bases align to TRBD2. The sample comprised CD4+ T cells sorted from blood. The DNA sequence is TGCGCCAGCAGCGTATCACTAGCGGAGAGCTGGAATGAGCAGTTCTTC. It codes for CASSVSLAESWNEQFF.